The entry that follows covers one T cell receptor beta chain sequence. The data derive from a study of ipilimumab plus nivolumab after autologous stem cell transplantation. Across the whole study: Median doses per patient: a few ipilimumab, about eight nivolumab.

Clones were sequenced by immunoSEQ multiplex PCR, and TCRdb holds only the in-frame ones, with some missing. The sample gives about 9,500 clones, 65% to 80% of which show up once; around 16% is in the top ten. Trimming took 3 bases from V and 7 from J; bases not matched to a gene: 16. There are 18 residues in the CDR3. Germline-derived CDR1 and CDR2 are SEHNR and FQNEAQ (reference sequence). The starting material was PBMCs, obtained in a trial of ipilimumab plus nivolumab as post-transplant consolidation. The clonotype comes from a female donor with multiple myeloma. The chain couples TRBV7-9 to TRBJ2-1; 9 bases are shared with TRBD2. This CDR3 reads CASSFVSTSGEKGNEQFF. CDR3 nucleotide sequence: TGTGCCAGCAGCTTCGTTTCGACTAGCGGTGAAAAGGGGAATGAGCAGTTCTTC.